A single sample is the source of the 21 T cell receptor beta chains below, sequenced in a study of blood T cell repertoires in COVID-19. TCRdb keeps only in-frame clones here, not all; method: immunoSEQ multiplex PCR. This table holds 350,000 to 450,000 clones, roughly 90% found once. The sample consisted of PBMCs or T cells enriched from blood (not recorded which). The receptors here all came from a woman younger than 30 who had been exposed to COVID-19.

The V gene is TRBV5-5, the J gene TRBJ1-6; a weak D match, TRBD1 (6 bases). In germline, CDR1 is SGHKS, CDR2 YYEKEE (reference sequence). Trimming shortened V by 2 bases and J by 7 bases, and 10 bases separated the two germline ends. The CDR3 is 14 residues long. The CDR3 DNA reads TGTGCCAGCAGCTTAGGTGGGGGCAATTCACCCCTCCACTTT. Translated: CASSLGGGNSPLHF.

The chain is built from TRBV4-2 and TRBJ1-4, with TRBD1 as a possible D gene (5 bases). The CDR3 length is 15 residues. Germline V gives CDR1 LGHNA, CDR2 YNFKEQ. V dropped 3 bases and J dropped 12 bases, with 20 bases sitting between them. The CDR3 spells CASSQAKKGLEELFF. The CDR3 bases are TGTGCCAGCAGCCAGGCCAAAAAGGGGCTCGAAGAACTGTTTTTT.

The CDR3 sequence: CASRFDYSSTDTQYF. For the CDR3, the DNA is TGTGCCAGCAGGTTCGACTATTCCAGCACAGATACGCAGTATTTT. This chain connects TRBV7-2 to TRBJ2-3; tentative D call: TRBD2 (5 bases). The CDR3 length is 15 residues. CDR1 is SGHTA, CDR2 FQGNSA, per germline. V gave up 6 bases and J gave up 0 bases, with 13 bases separating them.

CDR3 amino acids: CASSKLGALVEKLFF. The DNA for the CDR3 is TGCGCCAGCAGCAAGTTGGGGGCGTTAGTTGAAAAACTGTTTTTT. The chain combines TRBV4-1 with TRBJ1-4, with a possible D match to TRBD1 (6 bases). The germline gives CDR1 MGHRA, CDR2 YSYEKL. This CDR3 spans 15 amino acids. V gave up 5 bases and J gave up 7 bases, with 17 bases separating them.

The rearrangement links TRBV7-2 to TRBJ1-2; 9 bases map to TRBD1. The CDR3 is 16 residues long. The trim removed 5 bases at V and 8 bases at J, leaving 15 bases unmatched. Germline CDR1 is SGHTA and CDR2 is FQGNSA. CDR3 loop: CASSLGGTGGSLGYTF. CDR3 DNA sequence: TGTGCCAGCAGCCTAGGGGGAACAGGGGGCTCTCTAGGCTACACCTTC. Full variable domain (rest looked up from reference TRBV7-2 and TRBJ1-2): GAGVSQSPSNKVTEKGKDVELRCDPISGHTALYWYRQSLGQGLEFLIYFQGNSAPDKSGLPSDRFSAERTGGSVSTLTIQRTQQEDSAVYLCASSLGGTGGSLGYTFGSGTRLTVV.

The CDR3 sequence is CASSPGGANEKLFF. CDR3 in DNA: TGTGCCAGTAGCCCGGGGGGGGCTAATGAAAAACTGTTTTTT. The rearrangement uses TRBV19 and TRBJ1-4, with a possible D match to TRBD1 (5 bases). The CDR3 is 14 amino acids. V dropped 6 bases and J dropped 3 bases, with 11 bases sitting between them. Germline V CDR1 and CDR2: LNHDA, SQIVND (reference sequence).

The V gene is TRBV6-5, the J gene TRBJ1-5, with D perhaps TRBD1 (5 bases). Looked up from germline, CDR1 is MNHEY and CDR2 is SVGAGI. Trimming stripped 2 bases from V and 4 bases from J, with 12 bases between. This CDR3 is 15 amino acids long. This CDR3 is CASSYGQGKNQPQHF. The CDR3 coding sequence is TGTGCCAGCAGTTACGGGCAGGGAAAGAATCAGCCCCAGCATTTT.

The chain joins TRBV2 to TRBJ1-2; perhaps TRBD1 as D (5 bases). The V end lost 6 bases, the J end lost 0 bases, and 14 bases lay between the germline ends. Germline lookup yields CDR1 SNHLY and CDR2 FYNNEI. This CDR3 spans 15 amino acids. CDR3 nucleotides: TGTGCCAGCAGGGCGACAGTCCTTTCTAACTATGGCTACACCTTC. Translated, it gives CASRATVLSNYGYTF.

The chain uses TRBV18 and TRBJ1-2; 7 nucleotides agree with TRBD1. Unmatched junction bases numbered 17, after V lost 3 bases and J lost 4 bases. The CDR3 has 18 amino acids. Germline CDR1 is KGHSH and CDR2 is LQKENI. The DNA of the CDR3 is TGTGCCAGCTCACCTCAAGGGGGCACAGGGCCGACGGTCTATGGCTACACCTTC. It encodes CASSPQGGTGPTVYGYTF.

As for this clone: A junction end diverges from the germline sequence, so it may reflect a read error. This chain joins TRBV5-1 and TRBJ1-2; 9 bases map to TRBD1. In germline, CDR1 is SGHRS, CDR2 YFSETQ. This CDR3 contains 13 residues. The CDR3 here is CASSFDPGQGLSF. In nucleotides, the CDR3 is TGCGCCAGCAGCTTTGACCCGGGACAGGGTCTCTCCTTC.

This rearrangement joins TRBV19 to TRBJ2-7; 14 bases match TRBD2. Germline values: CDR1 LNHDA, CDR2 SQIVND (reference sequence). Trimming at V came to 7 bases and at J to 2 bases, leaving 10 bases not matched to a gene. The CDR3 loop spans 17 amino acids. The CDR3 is CASTATSGGANPYEQYF. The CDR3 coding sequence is TGTGCCAGTACCGCGACTAGCGGGGGGGCTAACCCCTACGAGCAGTACTTC.

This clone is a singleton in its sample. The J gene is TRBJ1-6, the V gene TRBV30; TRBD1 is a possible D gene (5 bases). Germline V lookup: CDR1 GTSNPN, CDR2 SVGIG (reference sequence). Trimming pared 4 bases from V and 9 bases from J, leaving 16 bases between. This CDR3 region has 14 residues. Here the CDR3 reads CAWTQGRGGSPLHF. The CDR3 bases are TGTGCCTGGACCCAGGGAAGGGGAGGTTCACCCCTCCACTTT.

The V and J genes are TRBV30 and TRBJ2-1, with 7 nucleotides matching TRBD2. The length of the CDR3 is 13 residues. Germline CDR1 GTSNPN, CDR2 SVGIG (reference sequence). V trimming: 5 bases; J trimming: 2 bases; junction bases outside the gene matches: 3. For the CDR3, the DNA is TGTGCCTGGCAAACTAGCGCCTACAATGAGCAGTTCTTC. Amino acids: CAWQTSAYNEQFF.

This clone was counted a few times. The CDR3 protein is CASSGGRVGQPQHF. The CDR3 DNA reads TGTGCCAGCAGCGGGGGGAGGGTCGGTCAGCCCCAGCATTTT. The J gene is TRBJ1-5, the V gene TRBV7-2; weak D call: TRBD1 (5 bases). Germline CDR1 and CDR2: SGHTA and FQGNSA. The CDR3 spans 14 residues. V lost 5 bases, J lost 6 bases, and 14 bases lay in between.

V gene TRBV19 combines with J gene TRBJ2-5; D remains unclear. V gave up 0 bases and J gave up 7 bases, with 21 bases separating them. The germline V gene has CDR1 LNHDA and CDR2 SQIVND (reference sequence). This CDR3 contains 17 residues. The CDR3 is CASSIDPTTPPRGTQYF. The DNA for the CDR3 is TGTGCCAGTAGTATAGATCCTACCACTCCCCCAAGAGGGACCCAGTACTTC. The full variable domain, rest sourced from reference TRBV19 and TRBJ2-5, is DGGITQSPKYLFRKEGQNVTLSCEQNLNHDAMYWYRQDPGQGLRLIYYSQIVNDFQKGDIAEGYSVSREKKESFPLTVTSAQKNPTAFYLCASSIDPTTPPRGTQYFGPGTRLLVL.

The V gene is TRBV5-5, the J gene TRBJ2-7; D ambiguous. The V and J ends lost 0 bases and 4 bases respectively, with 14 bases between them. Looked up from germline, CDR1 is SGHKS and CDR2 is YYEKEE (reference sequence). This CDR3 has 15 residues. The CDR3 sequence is CASSLAAGLQYEQYF. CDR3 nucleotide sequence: TGTGCCAGCAGCTTGGCGGCAGGCTTGCAATACGAGCAGTACTTC.

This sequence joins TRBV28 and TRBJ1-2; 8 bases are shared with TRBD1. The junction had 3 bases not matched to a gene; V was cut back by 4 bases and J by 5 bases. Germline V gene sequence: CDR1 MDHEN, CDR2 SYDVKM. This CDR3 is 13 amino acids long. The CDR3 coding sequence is TGTGCCAGCAGTTCAGACAGGGGATATGGCTACACCTTC. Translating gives CASSSDRGYGYTF.

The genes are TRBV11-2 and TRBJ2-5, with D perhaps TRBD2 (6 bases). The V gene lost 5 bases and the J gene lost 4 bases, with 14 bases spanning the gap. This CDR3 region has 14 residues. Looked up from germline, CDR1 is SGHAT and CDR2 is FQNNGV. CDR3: CASSPSAGSETQYF. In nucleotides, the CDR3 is TGTGCCAGCAGCCCGTCGGCGGGGTCAGAGACCCAGTACTTC.

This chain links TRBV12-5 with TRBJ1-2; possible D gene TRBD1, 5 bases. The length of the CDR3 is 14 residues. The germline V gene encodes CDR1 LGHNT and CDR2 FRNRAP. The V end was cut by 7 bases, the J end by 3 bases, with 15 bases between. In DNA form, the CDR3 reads TGTGCTAGTGCCACCGGGACTGGAGACTATGGCTACACCTTC. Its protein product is CASATGTGDYGYTF.

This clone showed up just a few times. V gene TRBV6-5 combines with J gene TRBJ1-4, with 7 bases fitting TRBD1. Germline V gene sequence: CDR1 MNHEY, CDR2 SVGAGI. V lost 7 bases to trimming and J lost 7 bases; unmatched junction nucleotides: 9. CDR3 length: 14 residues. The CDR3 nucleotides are TGTGCCAGCACCAACACAGGGGATTCTGAAAAACTGTTTTTT. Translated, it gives CASTNTGDSEKLFF.

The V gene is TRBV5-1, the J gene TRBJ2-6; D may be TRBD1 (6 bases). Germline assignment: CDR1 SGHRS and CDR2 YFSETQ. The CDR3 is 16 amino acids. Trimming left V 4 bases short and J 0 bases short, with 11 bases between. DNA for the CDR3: TGCGCCAGCAGCATCAACAGGGACTCTGGGGCCAACGTCCTGACTTTC. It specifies CASSINRDSGANVLTF.